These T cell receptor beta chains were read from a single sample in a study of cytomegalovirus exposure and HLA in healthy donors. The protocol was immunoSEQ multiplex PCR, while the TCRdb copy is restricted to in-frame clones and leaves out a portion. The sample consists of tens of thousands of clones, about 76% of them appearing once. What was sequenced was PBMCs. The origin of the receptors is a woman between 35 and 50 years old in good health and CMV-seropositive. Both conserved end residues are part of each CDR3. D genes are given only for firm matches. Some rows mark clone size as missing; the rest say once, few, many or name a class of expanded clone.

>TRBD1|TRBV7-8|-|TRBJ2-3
TGTGCCAGCAGCTTCCCCCGGACAGGGGCCCCCACAGATACGCAGTATTTT
CASSFPRTGAPTDTQYF
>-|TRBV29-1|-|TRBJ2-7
TGCAGCGTTGAAGATCAAGGGACTTTAACGAGGGAGCAGTACTTC
CSVEDQGTLTREQYF
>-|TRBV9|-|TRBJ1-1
TGTGCCAGCAGCCCGGGGGACGGCCGAATGAACACTGAAGCTTTCTTT
CASSPGDGRMNTEAFF
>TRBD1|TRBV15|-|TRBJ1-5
TGTGCCACCAGCGGGACAGGAGATCAGCCCCAGCATTTT
CATSGTGDQPQHF
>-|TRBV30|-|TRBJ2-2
TGTGCCTGGAGTATCGGGGGCACCGGGGAGCTGTTTTTT
CAWSIGGTGELFF
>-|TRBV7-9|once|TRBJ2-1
TGTGCCAGCAGCTACAGGGAACGCAATGAGCAGTTCTTC
CASSYRERNEQFF
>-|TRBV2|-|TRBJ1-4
TGTGCCATCGGGGGGCAGAGTAATGAAAAACTGTTTTTT
CAIGGQSNEKLFF
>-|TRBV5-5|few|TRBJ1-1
TGTGCCAGCATCCCCTCGGGCCTAGGGAGGAACACTGAAGCTTTCTTT
CASIPSGLGRNTEAFF
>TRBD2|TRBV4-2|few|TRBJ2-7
TGTGCCAGCAGCCAGGGAAGCGGGGGGCTAAGGTACGAGCAGTACTTC
CASSQGSGGLRYEQYF
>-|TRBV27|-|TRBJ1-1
TGTGCCAGCAGTTTAATCGGGGGTCATAGAGCTTTCTTT
CASSLIGGHRAFF
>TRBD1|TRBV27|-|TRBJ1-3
TGTGCCAGCAGTTTGGACAGGGGCTCTGGAAACACCATATATTTT
CASSLDRGSGNTIYF
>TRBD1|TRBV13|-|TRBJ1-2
TGTGCCAGCAGCTCAACTCAGGGGGCCCTTTATGGCTACACCTTC
CASSSTQGALYGYTF
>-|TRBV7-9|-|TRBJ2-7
TGTGCCAGCAGCCAAGACTTGCGGTTCGTCGAGCAGTACTTC
CASSQDLRFVEQYF
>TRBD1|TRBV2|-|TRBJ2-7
TGTGCCAGCAGAACAGGTCCTACAGGGGCTACGTACGAGCAGTACTTC
CASRTGPTGATYEQYF
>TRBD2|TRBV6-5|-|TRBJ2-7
TGTGCCAGCAGTTACTCAAGCGGGAACTCCTACGAGCAGTACTTC
CASSYSSGNSYEQYF
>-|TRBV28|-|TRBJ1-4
TGTGCCAGCACCTATAATGAAAAACTGTTTTTT
CASTYNEKLFF
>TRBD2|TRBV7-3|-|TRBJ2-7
TGTGCCAGCAGCCAACCCCCGGGACTAGCGGTTCCACTAAGCTCCTACGAGCAGTACTTC
CASSQPPGLAVPLSSYEQYF
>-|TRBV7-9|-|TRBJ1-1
TGTGCCAGCAGCTTCCACAGGGTGATTATGAACACTGAAGCTTTCTTT
CASSFHRVIMNTEAFF
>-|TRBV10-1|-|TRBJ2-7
TGCGCCAGCAGTGATCTTCGTGGGGGGACTCCCTACGAGCAGTACTTC
CASSDLRGGTPYEQYF
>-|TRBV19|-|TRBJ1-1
TGTGCCAGTCGGGATATGAACACTGAAGCTTTCTTT
CASRDMNTEAFF
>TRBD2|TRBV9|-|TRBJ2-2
TGTGCCAGCAGCGTGGGGGGACTAGATGGCGGGGAGCTGTTTTTT
CASSVGGLDGGELFF
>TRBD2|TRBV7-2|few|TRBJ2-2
TGTGCCAGCAGGAAGCGGGAGCGCGGGGAGCTGTTTTTT
CASRKRERGELFF
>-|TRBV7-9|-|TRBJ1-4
TGTGCCAGCAGCCCCAGGGCCACCGTTGAAAAACTGTTTTTT
CASSPRATVEKLFF
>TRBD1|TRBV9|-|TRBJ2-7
TGTGCCAGCAGCGTAGCAGGGACAGGGGCCTACGAGCAGTACTTC
CASSVAGTGAYEQYF
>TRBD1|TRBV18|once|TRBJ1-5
TGTGCCAGCTCACCGGGACAGGGAATGAGGCAGCCCCAGCATTTT
CASSPGQGMRQPQHF
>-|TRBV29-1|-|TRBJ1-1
TGCAGCGTTAACAGGTACACTGAAGCTTTCTTT
CSVNRYTEAFF
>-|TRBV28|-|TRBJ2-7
TGTGCCAGCAGGGTAGGGGGACCCTACGAGCAGTACTTC
CASRVGGPYEQYF
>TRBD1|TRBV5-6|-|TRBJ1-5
TGTGCCAGCAGCTTCTGGACAGGTTATAGCAATCAGCCCCAGCATTTT
CASSFWTGYSNQPQHF
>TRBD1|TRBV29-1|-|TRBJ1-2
TGCAGCGTTGAAGGGGACAGGGGTCACTACACCTTC
CSVEGDRGHYTF
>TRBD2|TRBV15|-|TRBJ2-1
TGTGCCACCAGCAGCATCGCGGGTAGCGGGGGACCTTACAATGAGCAGTTCTTC
CATSSIAGSGGPYNEQFF
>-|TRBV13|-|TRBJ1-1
TGTGCCAGCAGCTTAGGGGGGGGGAACACTGAAGCTTTCTTT
CASSLGGGNTEAFF
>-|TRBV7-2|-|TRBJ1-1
TGTGCCAGCACATCTCACAGATTTGAAGCTTTCTTT
CASTSHRFEAFF
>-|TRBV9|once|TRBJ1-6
TGTGCCAGCAGCGTAGCAGATTCAAATTCACCCCTCCACTTT
CASSVADSNSPLHF
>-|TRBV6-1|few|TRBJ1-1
TGTGCCAGCAGTGAAGGCACTTCGCGGGTCCTAGCTTTCTTT
CASSEGTSRVLAFF
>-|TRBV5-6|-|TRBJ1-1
TGTGCCAGCAGCTTGGAAGGGACTGCGAACACTGAAGCTTTCTTT
CASSLEGTANTEAFF
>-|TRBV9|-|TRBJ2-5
TGTGCCAGCAGCCCCACGCCGGGGAGCCAAGAGACCCAGTACTTC
CASSPTPGSQETQYF
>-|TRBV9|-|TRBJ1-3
TGTGCCAGCAGCGTCGGTGGACACTCTGGAAACACCATATATTTT
CASSVGGHSGNTIYF
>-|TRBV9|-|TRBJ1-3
TGTGCCAGCAGCCCTCGGCTTGGGACTATCTCTGGAAACACCATATATTTT
CASSPRLGTISGNTIYF
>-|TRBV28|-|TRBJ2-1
TGTGCCAGCAGCCTGGGAGCCCGTAACCCTTTCAATGAGCAGTTCTTC
CASSLGARNPFNEQFF
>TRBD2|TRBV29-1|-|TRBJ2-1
TGCAGCGTTAAGCTAGCGGATTTGTTCTTC
CSVKLADLFF
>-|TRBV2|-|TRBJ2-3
TGTGCCAGCACTGGCACAGATACGCAGTATTTT
CASTGTDTQYF
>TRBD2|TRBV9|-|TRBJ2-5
TGTGCCAGCAGCGTAGGGACTAGCGGACACCAAGAGACCCAGTACTTC
CASSVGTSGHQETQYF
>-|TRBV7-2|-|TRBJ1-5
TGTGCCAGCAGCTTAGCAGGGGAACCCAATCAGCCCCAGCATTTT
CASSLAGEPNQPQHF
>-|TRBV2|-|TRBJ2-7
TGTGCCAGCAGTTGGGCGTACGAGCAGTACTTC
CASSWAYEQYF
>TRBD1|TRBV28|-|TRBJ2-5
TGTGCCAGCAGTAGACAGGGTCCAGAGACCCAGTACTTC
CASSRQGPETQYF